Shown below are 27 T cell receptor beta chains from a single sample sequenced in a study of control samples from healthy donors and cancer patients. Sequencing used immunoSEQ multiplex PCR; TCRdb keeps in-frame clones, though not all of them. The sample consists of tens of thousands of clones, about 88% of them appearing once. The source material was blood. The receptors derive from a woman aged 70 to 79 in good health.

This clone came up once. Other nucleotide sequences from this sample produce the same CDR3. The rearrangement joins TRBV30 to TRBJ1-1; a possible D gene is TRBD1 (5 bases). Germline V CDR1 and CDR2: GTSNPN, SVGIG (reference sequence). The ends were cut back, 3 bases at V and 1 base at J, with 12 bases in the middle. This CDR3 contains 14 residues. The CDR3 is CAWSVPGGNTEAFF. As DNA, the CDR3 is TGTGCCTGGAGCGTACCTGGGGGGAACACTGAAGCTTTCTTT.

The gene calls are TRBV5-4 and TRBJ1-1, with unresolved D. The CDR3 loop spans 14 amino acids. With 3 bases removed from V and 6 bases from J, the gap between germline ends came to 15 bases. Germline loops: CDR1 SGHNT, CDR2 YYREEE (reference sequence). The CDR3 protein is CASSSKAVISEAFF. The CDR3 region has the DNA TGTGCCAGCAGCTCCAAGGCCGTTATCTCTGAAGCTTTCTTT.

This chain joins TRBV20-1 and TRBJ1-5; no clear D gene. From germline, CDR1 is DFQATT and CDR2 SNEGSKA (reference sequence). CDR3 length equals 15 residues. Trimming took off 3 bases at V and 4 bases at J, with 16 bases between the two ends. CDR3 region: CSASLGQAPNQPQHF. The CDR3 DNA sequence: TGCAGTGCTAGTTTAGGTCAAGCCCCTAATCAGCCCCAGCATTTT.

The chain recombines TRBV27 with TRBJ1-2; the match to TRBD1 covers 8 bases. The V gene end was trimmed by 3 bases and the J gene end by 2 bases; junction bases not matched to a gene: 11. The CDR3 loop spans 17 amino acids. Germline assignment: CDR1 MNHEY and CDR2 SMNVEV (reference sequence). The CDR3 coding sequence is TGTGCCAGCAGTTTGGTTGCAGGGGGCGTTCAGAACTATGGCTACACCTTC. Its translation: CASSLVAGGVQNYGYTF.

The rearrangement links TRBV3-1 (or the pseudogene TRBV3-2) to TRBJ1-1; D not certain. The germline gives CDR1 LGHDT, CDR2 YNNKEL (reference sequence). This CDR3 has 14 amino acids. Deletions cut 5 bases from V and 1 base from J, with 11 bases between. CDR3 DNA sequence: TGTGCCAGCAGCAGAAGGGCGGCGAACACTGAAGCTTTCTTT. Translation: CASSRRAANTEAFF.

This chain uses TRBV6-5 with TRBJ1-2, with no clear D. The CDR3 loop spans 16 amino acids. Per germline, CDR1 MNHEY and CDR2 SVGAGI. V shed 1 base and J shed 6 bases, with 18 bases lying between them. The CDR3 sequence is CASSYFEPRYDDGYTF. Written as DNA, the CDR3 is TGTGCCAGCAGTTACTTTGAACCCCGGTACGATGATGGCTACACCTTC.

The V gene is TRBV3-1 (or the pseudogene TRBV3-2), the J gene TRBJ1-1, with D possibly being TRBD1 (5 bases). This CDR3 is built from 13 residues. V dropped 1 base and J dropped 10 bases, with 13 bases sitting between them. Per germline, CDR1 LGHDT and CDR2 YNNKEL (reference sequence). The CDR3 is CASSQVGGKVAFF. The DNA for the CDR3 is TGTGCCAGCAGCCAAGTTGGGGGTAAAGTAGCTTTCTTT.

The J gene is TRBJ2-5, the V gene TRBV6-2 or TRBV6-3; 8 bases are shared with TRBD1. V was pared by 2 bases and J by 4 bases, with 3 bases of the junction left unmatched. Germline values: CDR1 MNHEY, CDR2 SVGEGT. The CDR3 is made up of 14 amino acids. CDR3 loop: CASSYHDRGETQYF. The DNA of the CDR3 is TGTGCCAGCAGTTACCATGACAGGGGAGAGACCCAGTACTTC.

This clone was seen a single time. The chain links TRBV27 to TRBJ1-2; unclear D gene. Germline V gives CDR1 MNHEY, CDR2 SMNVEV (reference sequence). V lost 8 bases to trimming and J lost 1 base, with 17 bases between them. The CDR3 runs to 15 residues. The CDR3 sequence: CASAAGRSFNYGYTF. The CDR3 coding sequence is TGTGCCAGCGCTGCCGGGCGAAGCTTTAACTATGGCTACACCTTC.

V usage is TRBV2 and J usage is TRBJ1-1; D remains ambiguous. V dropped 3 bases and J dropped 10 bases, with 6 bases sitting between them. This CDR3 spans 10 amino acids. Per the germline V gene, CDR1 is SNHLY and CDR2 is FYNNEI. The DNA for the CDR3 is TGTGCCAGCAGTGAGTTCGGAGCTTTCTTT. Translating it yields CASSEFGAFF. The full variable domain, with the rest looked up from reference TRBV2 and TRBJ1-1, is EPEVTQTPSHQVTQMGQEVILRCVPISNHLYFYWYRQILGQKVEFLVSFYNNEISEKSEIFDDQFSVERPDGSNFTLKIRSTKLEDSAMYFCASSEFGAFFGQGTRLTVV.

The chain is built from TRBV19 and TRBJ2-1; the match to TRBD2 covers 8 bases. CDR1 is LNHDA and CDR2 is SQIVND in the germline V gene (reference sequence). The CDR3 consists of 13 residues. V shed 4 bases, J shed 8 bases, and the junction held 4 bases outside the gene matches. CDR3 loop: CASSSLGLDEQFF. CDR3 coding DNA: TGTGCCAGTAGTAGTCTGGGACTAGATGAGCAGTTCTTC.

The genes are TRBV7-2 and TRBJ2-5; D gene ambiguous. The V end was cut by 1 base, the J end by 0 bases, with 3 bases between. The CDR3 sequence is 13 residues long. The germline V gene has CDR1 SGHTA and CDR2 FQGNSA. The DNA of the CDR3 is TGTGCCAGCAGCTTAGGTTACCAAGAGACCCAGTACTTC. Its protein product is CASSLGYQETQYF.

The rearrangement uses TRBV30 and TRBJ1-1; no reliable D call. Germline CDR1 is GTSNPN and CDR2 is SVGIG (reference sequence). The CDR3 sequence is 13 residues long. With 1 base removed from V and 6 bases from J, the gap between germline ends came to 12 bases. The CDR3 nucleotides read TGTGCCTGGAGTGAAGGGTTGTTGGCTGAAGCTTTCTTT. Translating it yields CAWSEGLLAEAFF.

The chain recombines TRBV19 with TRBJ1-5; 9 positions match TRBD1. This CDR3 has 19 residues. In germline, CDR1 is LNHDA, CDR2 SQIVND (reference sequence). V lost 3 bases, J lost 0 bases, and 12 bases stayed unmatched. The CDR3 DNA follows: TGTGCCAGTAGTATGAAGGGGACAGGGATAGTCTATAGCAATCAGCCCCAGCATTTT. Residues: CASSMKGTGIVYSNQPQHF.

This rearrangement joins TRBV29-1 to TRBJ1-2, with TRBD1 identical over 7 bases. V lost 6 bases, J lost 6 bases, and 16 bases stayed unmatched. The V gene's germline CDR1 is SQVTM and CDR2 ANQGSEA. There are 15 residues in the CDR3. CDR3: CSVDRQGPGRDGYTF. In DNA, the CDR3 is TGCAGCGTAGATAGACAGGGCCCGGGAAGGGATGGCTACACCTTC.

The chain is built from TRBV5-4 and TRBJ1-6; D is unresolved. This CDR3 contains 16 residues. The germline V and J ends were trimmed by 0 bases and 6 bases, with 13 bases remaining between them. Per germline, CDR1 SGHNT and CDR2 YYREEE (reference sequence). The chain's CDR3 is CASSLDPGGRNSPLHF. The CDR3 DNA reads TGTGCCAGCAGCTTGGATCCAGGAGGACGTAATTCACCCCTCCACTTT.

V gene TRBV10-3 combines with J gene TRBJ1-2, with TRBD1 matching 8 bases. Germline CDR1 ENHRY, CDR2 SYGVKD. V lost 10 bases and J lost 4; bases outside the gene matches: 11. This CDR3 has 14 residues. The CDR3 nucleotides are TGTGCCAGCACATCGGACAGGGTGATCTATGGCTACACCTTC. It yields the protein CASTSDRVIYGYTF.

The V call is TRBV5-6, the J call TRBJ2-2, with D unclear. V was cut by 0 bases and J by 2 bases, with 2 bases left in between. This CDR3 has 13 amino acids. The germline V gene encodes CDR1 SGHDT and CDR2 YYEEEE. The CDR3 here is CASSLANTGELFF. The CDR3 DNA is TGTGCCAGCAGCTTGGCAAACACCGGGGAGCTGTTTTTT. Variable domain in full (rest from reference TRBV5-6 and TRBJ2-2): DAGVTQSPTHLIKTRGQQVTLRCSPKSGHDTVSWYQQALGQGPQFIFQYYEEEERQRGNFPDRFSGHQFPNYSSELNVNALLLGDSALYLCASSLANTGELFFGEGSRLTVL.

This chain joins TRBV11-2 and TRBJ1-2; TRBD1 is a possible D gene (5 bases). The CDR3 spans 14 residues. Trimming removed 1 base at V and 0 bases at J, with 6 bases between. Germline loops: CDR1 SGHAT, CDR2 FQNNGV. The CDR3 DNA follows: TGTGCCAGCAGCTTAGCGACAGCTAACTATGGCTACACCTTC. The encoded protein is CASSLATANYGYTF.

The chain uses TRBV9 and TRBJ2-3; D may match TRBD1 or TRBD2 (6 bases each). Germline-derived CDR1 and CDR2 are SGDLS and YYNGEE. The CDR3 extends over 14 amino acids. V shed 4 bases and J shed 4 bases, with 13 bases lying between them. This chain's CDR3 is CASSLTRGADTQYF. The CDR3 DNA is TGTGCCAGCAGCCTCACGAGGGGGGCAGATACGCAGTATTTT.

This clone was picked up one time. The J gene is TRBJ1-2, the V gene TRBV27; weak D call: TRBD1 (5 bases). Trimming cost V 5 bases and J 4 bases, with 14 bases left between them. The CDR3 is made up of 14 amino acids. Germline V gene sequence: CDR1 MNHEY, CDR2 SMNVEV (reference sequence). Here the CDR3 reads CASSPGRTVYGYTF. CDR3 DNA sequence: TGTGCCAGCAGTCCGGGACGGACTGTCTATGGCTACACCTTC.

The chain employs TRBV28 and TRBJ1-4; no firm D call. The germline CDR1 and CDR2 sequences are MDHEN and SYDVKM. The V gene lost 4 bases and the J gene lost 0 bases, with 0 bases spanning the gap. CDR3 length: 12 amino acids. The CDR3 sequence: CASSSTNEKLFF. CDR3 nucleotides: TGTGCCAGCAGTTCAACTAATGAAAAACTGTTTTTT.

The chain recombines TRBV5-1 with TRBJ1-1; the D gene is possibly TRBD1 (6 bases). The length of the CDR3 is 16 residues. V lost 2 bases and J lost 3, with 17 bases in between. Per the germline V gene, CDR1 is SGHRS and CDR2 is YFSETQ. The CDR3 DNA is TGCGCCAGCAGCTTTCTACACAGGGAGCTGGACACTGAAGCTTTCTTT. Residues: CASSFLHRELDTEAFF.

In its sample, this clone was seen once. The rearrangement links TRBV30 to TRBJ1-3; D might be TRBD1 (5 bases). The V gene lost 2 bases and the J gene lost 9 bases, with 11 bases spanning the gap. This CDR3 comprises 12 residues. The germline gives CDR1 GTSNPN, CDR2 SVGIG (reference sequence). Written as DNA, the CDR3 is TGTGCCTGGAGTCCACACAGGAGCACCATATATTTT. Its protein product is CAWSPHRSTIYF.

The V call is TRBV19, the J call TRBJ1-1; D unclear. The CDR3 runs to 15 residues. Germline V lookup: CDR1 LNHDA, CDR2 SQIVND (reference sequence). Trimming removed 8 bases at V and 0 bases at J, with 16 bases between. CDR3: CASQTTGTLNTEAFF. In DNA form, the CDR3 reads TGTGCCAGTCAAACTACGGGAACCCTGAACACTGAAGCTTTCTTT.

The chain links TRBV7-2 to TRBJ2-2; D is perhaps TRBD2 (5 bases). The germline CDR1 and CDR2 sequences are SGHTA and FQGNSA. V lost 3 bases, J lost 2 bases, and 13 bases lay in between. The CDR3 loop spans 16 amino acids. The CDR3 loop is CASSFIPSGNTGELFF. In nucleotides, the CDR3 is TGTGCCAGCAGCTTCATCCCCAGCGGAAACACCGGGGAGCTGTTTTTT. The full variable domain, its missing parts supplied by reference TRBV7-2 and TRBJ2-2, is GAGVSQSPSNKVTEKGKDVELRCDPISGHTALYWYRQSLGQGLEFLIYFQGNSAPDKSGLPSDRFSAERTGGSVSTLTIQRTQQEDSAVYLCASSFIPSGNTGELFFGEGSRLTVL.

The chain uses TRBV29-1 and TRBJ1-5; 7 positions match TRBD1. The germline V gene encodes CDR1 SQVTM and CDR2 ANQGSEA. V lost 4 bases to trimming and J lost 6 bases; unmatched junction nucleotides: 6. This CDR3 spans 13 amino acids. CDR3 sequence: CSVAETGFQPQHF. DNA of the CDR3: TGCAGCGTTGCAGAGACAGGGTTTCAGCCCCAGCATTTT.